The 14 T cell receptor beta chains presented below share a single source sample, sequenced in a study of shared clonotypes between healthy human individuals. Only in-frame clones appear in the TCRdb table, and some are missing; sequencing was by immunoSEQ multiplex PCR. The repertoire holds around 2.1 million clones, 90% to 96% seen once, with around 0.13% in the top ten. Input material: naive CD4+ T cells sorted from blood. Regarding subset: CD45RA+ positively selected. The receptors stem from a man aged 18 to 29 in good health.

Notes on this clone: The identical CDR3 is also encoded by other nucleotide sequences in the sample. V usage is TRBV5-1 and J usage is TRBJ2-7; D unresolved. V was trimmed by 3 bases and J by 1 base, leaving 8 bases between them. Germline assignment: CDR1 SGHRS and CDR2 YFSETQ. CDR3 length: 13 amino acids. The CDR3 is CASSSPGSYEQYF. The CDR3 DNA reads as TGCGCCAGCAGCTCCCCTGGGTCCTACGAGCAGTACTTC.

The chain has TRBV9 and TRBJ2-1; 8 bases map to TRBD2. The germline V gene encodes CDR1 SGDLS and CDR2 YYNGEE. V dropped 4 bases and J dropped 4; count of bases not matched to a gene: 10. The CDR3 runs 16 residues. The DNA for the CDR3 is TGTGCCAGCAGCCCAGGTGGCGGGAGGCTTTACAATGAGCAGTTCTTC. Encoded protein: CASSPGGGRLYNEQFF.

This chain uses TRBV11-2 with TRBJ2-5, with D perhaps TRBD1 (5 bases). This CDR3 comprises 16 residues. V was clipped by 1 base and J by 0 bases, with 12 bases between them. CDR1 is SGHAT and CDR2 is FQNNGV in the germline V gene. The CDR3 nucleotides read TGTGCCAGCAGCTTAGGCGCGACAGAGTACCAAGAGACCCAGTACTTC. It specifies CASSLGATEYQETQYF.

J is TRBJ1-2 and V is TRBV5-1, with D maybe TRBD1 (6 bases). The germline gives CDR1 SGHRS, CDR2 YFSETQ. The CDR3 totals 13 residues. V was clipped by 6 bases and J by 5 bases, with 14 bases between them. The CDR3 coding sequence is TGCGCCAGCAATTCAGGGGAAGCTTATGGCTACACCTTC. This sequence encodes CASNSGEAYGYTF.

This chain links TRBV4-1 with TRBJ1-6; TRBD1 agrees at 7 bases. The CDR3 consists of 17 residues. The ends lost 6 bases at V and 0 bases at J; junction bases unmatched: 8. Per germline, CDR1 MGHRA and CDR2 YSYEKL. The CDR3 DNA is TGCGCCAGCAGGCCCGGACAGGCCTACTCCTATAATTCACCCCTCCACTTT. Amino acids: CASRPGQAYSYNSPLHF.

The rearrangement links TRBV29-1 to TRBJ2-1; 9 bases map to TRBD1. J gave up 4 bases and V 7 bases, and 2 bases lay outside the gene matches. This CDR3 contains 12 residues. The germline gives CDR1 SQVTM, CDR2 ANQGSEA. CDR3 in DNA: TGCAGCGCCGGGACAGGGTACAATGAGCAGTTCTTC. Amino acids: CSAGTGYNEQFF.

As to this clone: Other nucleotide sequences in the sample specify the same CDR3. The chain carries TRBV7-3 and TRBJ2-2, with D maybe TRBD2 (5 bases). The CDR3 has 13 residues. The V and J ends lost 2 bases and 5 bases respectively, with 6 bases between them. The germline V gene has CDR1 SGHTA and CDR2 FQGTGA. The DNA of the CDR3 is TGTGCCAGCAGCTTACCGGGGACCGGGGAGCTGTTTTTT. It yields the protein CASSLPGTGELFF.

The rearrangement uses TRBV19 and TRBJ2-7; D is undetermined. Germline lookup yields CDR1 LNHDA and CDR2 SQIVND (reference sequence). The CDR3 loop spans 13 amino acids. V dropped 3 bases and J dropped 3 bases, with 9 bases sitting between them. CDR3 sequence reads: CASSMQLYYEQYF. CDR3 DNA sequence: TGTGCCAGTAGTATGCAGTTATACTACGAGCAGTACTTC.

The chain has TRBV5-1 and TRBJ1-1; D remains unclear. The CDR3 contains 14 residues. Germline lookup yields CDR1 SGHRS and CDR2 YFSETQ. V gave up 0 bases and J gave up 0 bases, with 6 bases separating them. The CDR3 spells CASSLVVMNTEAFF. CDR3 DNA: TGCGCCAGCAGCTTGGTGGTAATGAACACTGAAGCTTTCTTT.

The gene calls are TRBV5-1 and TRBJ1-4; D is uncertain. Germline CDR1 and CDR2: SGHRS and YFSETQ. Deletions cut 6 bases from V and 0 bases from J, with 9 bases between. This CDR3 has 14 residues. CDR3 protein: CASNPGTTNEKLFF. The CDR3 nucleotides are TGCGCCAGCAACCCCGGGACAACTAATGAAAAACTGTTTTTT.

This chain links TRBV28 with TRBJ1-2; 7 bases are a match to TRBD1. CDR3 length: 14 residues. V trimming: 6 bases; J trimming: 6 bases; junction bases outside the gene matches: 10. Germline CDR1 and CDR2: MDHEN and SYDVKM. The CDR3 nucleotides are TGTGCCAGCAGACGGGAGGACAGGTTCCATGGCTACACCTTC. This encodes CASRREDRFHGYTF.

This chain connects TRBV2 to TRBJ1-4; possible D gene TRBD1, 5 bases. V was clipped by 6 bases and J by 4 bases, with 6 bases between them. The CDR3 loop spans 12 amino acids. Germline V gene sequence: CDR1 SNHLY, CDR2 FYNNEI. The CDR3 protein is CASRRGNEKLFF. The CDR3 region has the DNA TGTGCCAGCAGAAGGGGTAATGAAAAACTGTTTTTT.

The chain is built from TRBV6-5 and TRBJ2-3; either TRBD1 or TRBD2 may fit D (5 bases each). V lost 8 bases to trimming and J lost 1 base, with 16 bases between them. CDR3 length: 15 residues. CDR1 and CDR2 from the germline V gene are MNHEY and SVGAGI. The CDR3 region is CASPAMRGGTDTQYF. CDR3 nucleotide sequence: TGTGCCAGCCCTGCGATGAGGGGCGGCACAGATACGCAGTATTTT.

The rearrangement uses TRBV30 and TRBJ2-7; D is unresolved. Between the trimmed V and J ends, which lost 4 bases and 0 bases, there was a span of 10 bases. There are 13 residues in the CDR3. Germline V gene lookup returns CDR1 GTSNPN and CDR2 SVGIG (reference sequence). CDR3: CAWNGDNSYEQYF. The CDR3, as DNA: TGTGCCTGGAATGGGGATAACTCCTACGAGCAGTACTTC.